This TCR beta chain appears in the sequencing data of a study of T cell responses to AZD1222 COVID-19 vaccine. Data came from immunoSEQ multiplex PCR; TCRdb stores just in-frame clones and leaves some out. The table shows 90,000 to 130,000 clones, with roughly 93% occurring only once. The V and J ends lost 2 bases and 7 bases, in that order; junction bases with no gene match: 8. Germline values: CDR1 MGHRA, CDR2 YSYEKL. This CDR3 region has 16 residues. Second doses that came at about 4 or about 12 weeks were put together. The sample in question was peripheral blood, obtained 28 days after the second AZD1222 dose. This chain joins TRBV4-1 and TRBJ1-6; 7 bases fit TRBD1. The source is an adult who received the AZD1222 COVID-19 vaccine. The CDR3 coding sequence is TGCGCCAGCAGCCAACTAGGGACAGCCGGGAATTCACCCCTCCACTTT. Protein product: CASSQLGTAGNSPLHF.